This T cell receptor (beta chain) is drawn from a study of shared clonotypes between healthy human individuals. Using immunoSEQ multiplex PCR, the repertoire was profiled, and TCRdb retains in-frame clones only, with some absent. The sample contains fewer than 600,000 clones, roughly 80% of which appear only once. On this clone itself: A much larger clonotype is one base distant, so this may be a read error. Other DNA sequences of this sample code for an identical CDR3.

This CDR3 has 13 amino acids. Germline values: CDR1 SGHTA, CDR2 FQGTGA. The germline V and J ends were trimmed by 3 bases and 3 bases, with 5 bases remaining between them. The specimen was PBMCs. V is TRBV7-3 and J is TRBJ2-2, with D hard to call. The source is a woman in her forties in good health. Some clones in this sample may be carry-over from other donors' samples. The CDR3 region has the DNA TGTGCCAGCAGCTTTACACACACCGGGGAGCTGTTTTTT. It codes for CASSFTHTGELFF.